This TCR beta chain was identified in a study of beta chain features in type 1 diabetes. Expressed TCRB transcripts were sequenced because the isolated RNA had all been reverse transcribed beforehand. Sequencing used immunoSEQ multiplex PCR; TCRdb keeps in-frame clones, though not all of them. The sample lists hundreds of thousands of clones, 8% seen once, with 0.44% in the top ten. Study-wide findings and caveats: In comparison with healthy donors, patients had naive, central memory and Treg TCRB repertoires that appeared more similar. Fewer insertions but more deletions were seen at VDJ junctions in type 1 diabetes patients.

Sorting produced populations that all topped 95% purity. Deletions cut 3 bases from V and 4 bases from J, with 12 bases between. This CDR3 is built from 15 residues. The germline gives CDR1 SGHTA, CDR2 FQGNSA. This clone was seen only a few times. The antigen is not known. The sequenced sample was central memory CD4+ T cells from blood. The sequence came from a woman between 18 and 30 years old in good health. The chain links TRBV7-2 to TRBJ1-4, with D unresolved. The CDR3 region is CASSFRRAFNEKLFF. DNA for the CDR3: TGTGCCAGCAGCTTTAGGAGAGCCTTTAATGAAAAACTGTTTTTT.